The T cell receptor beta chain under discussion was sequenced for a study of blood T cell repertoires in COVID-19 (dated by TCRdb to 2019 to 2021). In the study overall: The collaborator samples originated in the United States, Italy and Spain and spanned the acute and convalescent phases of COVID-19. Sample metadata almost always included a de-identified subject ID, COVID-19 status, age in years and sex. Samples came from the ongoing ImmuneRACE study (first 160 participants) plus 1,254 subjects from 6 global collaborators. The prospective study material was composed of cDNA or gDNA derived from T cells, B-cell-depleted T cells, or PBMCs. The dataset comprised deeply sampled blood TCRbeta repertoires from subjects exposed to, actively infected with, or recovered from COVID-19. The repertoires were made available in a free public database intended to serve as a resource for research on the immune response to SARS-CoV-2. Where available, HLA class I and class II types were taken from metadata supplied by the sample provider and were not determined by assay-based typing.

Broader findings and caveats from the paper: How much clinical and demographic metadata was included differed by source and by participant, and the metadata was provided uncurated.

Collaborating institutions collected whole blood in K2EDTA tubes following their own protocols. For TCRbeta analysis, collaborators shipped samples in one of three forms: frozen whole blood, isolated PBMCs, or DNA extracted from either of those sample types. Trimming takes 4 bases off V and 1 base off J; junction bases not matched to a gene: 1. There are 16 amino acids in the CDR3, from cysteine to phenylalanine inclusive. Left in the record is the CDR3 DNA by itself, 48 bases read in frame from the first base. CDR1 and CDR2 (MGHRA, YSYEKL) derive from the germline V gene. Concerning this clone itself: Its binding antigen is unknown. Base qualities are not provided; no much larger clone lies one nucleotide away.

The immunoSEQ Assay, a bias-controlled multiplex PCR, was used to amplify TCRbeta CDR3 regions from genomic DNA. Under the source paper's analysis protocol: Within the assay, amplification of reference gene primers was used to estimate how many nucleated cells each sample contained. To quantify the absolute abundance of each unique TCRbeta CDR3 rearrangement, sequence reads were collapsed and filtered. For each sample, productive Simpson clonality was calculated as the square root of Simpson's diversity index over productive rearrangements. What TCRdb holds here is the immuneACCESS table cut down to in-frame rearrangements. Part of the clones is not present; checked against another copy, under half of the missing clones reflect an unresolved V gene, and the others are unexplained. V, J and clone size are those of that table, while D and trimming were read from the DNA. The sample table holds 100,000 to 150,000 clones, of which 84% were seen once. The top ten clonotypes cover roughly 15% of the sample.

The sequence is built from TRBV4-1 and TRBJ2-2; the central 12 bases match TRBD2. Sequencing was carried out using peripheral blood. The receptor was isolated from a woman aged 80 or older with acute or convalescent COVID-19. The bases are TGCGCCAGCAGCCGGGGACTAGCGGGGAACACCGGGGAGCTGTTTTTT. Its translation is CASSRGLAGNTGELFF.